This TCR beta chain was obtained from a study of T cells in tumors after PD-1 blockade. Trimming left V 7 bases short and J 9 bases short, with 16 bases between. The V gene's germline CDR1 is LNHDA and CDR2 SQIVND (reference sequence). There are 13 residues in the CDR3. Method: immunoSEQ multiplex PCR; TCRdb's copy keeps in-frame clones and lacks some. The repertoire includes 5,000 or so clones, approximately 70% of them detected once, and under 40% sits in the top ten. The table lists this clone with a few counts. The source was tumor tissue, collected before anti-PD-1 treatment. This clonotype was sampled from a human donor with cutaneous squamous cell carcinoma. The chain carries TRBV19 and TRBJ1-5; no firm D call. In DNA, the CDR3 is TGTGCCAGTACCCTCGGAGGCGCGGGGCCCCAGCATTTT. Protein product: CASTLGGAGPQHF.